This T cell receptor (beta chain) originates from a study of cytomegalovirus exposure and HLA in healthy donors. Notes on this clone: Its cognate antigen is unknown.

This CDR3 is 15 amino acids long. Germline values: CDR1 SGDLS, CDR2 YYNGEE. Germline trimming cut 0 bases from V and 9 bases from J; bases unmatched to any gene: 5. The PCR made use of 60 Vbeta and 13 Jbeta primers. Sequencing was performed with immunoSEQ multiplex PCR; in TCRdb, only in-frame clones are kept and a portion is missing. The sample contains about 140,000 clones, about four fifths of which appear only once. Study results and limitations: Specific recognition of CMV antigens was confirmed in vitro for a few chains (all CMV-associated).

This clonotype was obtained from a man aged 35 to 55 in good health and CMV-seronegative. This sequence joins TRBV9 and TRBJ2-3; TRBD2 agrees at 12 bases. Sequencing used PBMCs. CDR3 in amino acids: CASSVGLAGGRTQYF. As DNA, the CDR3 is TGTGCCAGCAGCGTAGGTCTAGCGGGGGGGCGGACGCAGTATTTT.